These T cell receptor beta chains were read from a single sample in a study of graft-versus-host responses after intestinal transplantation. The antigens for these receptors are not known. The protocol was immunoSEQ multiplex PCR, while the TCRdb copy is restricted to in-frame clones and leaves out a portion. The sample lists 25,000 to 30,000 clones, roughly 80% seen once, with 0.7% in the top ten. The specimen was unstimulated CD4+ T cells sorted from spleen or lymph node cells, collected before intestinal transplant. The receptors were gathered from a human donor who received an intestinal transplant. The CDR3 runs from the conserved cysteine through the conserved F or W. A D gene is named only where the DNA matches it firmly. Size values are once, few and many counts, or a class for expanded clones, and some rows have none.

TRBJ2-3 TRBV28 few TRBD2 CASSLMGTSFPDTQYF TGTGCCAGCAGTTTAATGGGGACTAGTTTCCCAGATACGCAGTATTTT
TRBJ1-3 TRBV6-6 NA NA CASSLIGTGNTIYF TGTGCCAGCAGTTTGATTGGGACAGGAAACACCATATATTTT
TRBJ1-6 TRBV6-5 NA TRBD1 CASSYTGGSYNSPLHF TGTGCCAGCAGTTACACAGGGGGCTCCTATAATTCACCCCTCCACTTT
TRBJ2-7 TRBV5-6 NA NA CASSLGGSEQYF TGTGCCAGCAGCTTAGGGGGGTCCGAGCAGTACTTC
TRBJ2-7 TRBV6-1 NA TRBD1 CASSRTGAYEQYF TGTGCCAGCAGTCGGACAGGCGCCTACGAGCAGTACTTC
TRBJ1-1 TRBV12-5 once NA CASGPGSNTEAFF TGTGCTAGTGGGCCCGGCTCGAACACTGAAGCTTTCTTT
TRBJ2-2 TRBV28 NA TRBD1 CASSGQGSGELFF TGTGCCAGCAGTGGACAGGGTTCCGGGGAGCTGTTTTTT
TRBJ2-5 TRBV27 once NA CASSLRWPRETQYF TGTGCCAGCAGTTTACGGTGGCCCCGAGAGACCCAGTACTTC
TRBJ1-6 TRBV5-1 NA NA CASSSSFNSPLHF TGCGCCAGCAGCTCGAGTTTCAATTCACCCCTCCACTTT
TRBJ2-2 TRBV6-6 NA TRBD1 CASRKFPTGEAGELFF TGTGCCAGCAGGAAATTTCCGACAGGGGAGGCCGGGGAGCTGTTTTTT
TRBJ2-2 TRBV7-2 few TRBD1 CASSRGQSFTGELFF TGTGCCAGCAGCCGGGGACAGTCCTTCACCGGGGAGCTGTTTTTT
TRBJ2-3 TRBV5-1 NA NA CASSYPGARTDTQYF TGCGCCAGCAGCTACCCAGGGGCGAGGACAGATACGCAGTATTTT
TRBJ2-2 TRBV18 NA NA CASSPQAGELFF TGTGCCAGCTCACCACAGGCCGGGGAGCTGTTTTTT
TRBJ2-6 TRBV9 NA TRBD1 CASSGQGWANVLTF TGTGCCAGCAGCGGACAGGGATGGGCCAACGTCCTGACTTTC
TRBJ1-2 TRBV25-1 NA NA CASSARHTNTNYGYTF TGTGCCAGCAGTGCCAGACACACAAACACTAACTATGGCTACACCTTC
TRBJ1-4 TRBV6-6 NA NA CASSYERRANEKLFF TGTGCCAGCAGTTACGAAAGAAGGGCTAATGAAAAACTGTTTTTT
TRBJ1-2 TRBV7-9 NA NA CASSLGSASLDGYTF TGTGCCAGCAGCTTAGGGTCAGCCAGCTTGGATGGCTACACCTTC
TRBJ1-4 TRBV6-1 NA TRBD1 CASKQGARNEKLFF TGTGCCAGCAAACAGGGGGCAAGGAATGAAAAACTGTTTTTT
TRBJ1-1 TRBV2 NA NA CASSEIIADSTEAFF TGTGCCAGCAGTGAAATAATTGCGGACAGCACTGAAGCTTTCTTT
TRBJ1-3 TRBV2 NA NA CASSPRGASGNTIYF TGTGCCAGCAGTCCCCGAGGGGCAAGTGGAAACACCATATATTTT
TRBJ2-2 TRBV9 NA NA CASSDSSTGELFF TGTGCCAGCAGCGACTCGAGTACCGGGGAGCTGTTTTTT
TRBJ2-7 TRBV6-6 NA TRBD1 CASSYLDRGRYEQYF TGTGCCAGCAGTTACCTGGACAGGGGGCGCTACGAGCAGTACTTC
TRBJ2-4 TRBV5-1 NA TRBD1 CASSRTGVENIQYF TGCGCCAGCAGCAGGACAGGGGTTGAAAACATTCAGTACTTC
TRBJ2-7 TRBV18 once NA CASSPYRAYEQYF TGTGCCAGCTCACCATACAGGGCCTACGAGCAGTACTTC
TRBJ2-3 TRBV2 few TRBD1 CASSLSGQGDTQYF TGTGCCAGCTCCTTGTCGGGACAGGGTGATACGCAGTATTTT
TRBJ2-1 TRBV6-1 NA NA CASSETGGPNNEQFF TGTGCCAGCAGTGAAACGGGGGGCCCTAACAATGAGCAGTTCTTC
TRBJ2-7 TRBV19 NA TRBD2 CASSISGGSSYEQYF TGTGCCAGTAGTATAAGCGGGGGGAGCTCCTACGAGCAGTACTTC
TRBJ2-7 TRBV10-1 few NA CASRYYEQYF TGCGCCAGCAGGTACTACGAGCAGTACTTC
TRBJ1-6 TRBV6-5 NA NA CASSYRGFNSPLHF TGTGCCAGCAGTTACCGGGGTTTTAATTCACCCCTCCACTTT
TRBJ2-1 TRBV4-2 NA TRBD2 CASSLTGTSGYNEQFF TGTGCCAGCAGCCTGACCGGGACTAGCGGGTACAATGAGCAGTTCTTC
TRBJ2-7 TRBV5-1 NA TRBD1 CASSSTGDEQYF TGCGCCAGCAGCTCGACAGGGGACGAGCAGTACTTC
TRBJ2-7 TRBV7-2 NA TRBD2 CASSKGLAGRSYEQYF TGTGCCAGCAGCAAGGGACTAGCGGGCCGTTCCTACGAGCAGTACTTC
TRBJ2-5 TRBV10-3 few NA CAISESGRRETQYF TGTGCCATCAGTGAGTCTGGCCGACGGGAGACCCAGTACTTC
TRBJ2-1 TRBV27 NA TRBD2 CASSYYLAGAYNEQFF TGTGCCAGCAGTTACTACCTAGCGGGGGCCTACAATGAGCAGTTCTTC
TRBJ2-7 TRBV4-1 NA NA CASSQGTQSPDLSEQYF TGCGCCAGCAGCCAAGGCACACAGTCCCCAGATCTATCCGAGCAGTACTTC
TRBJ1-3 TRBV5-1 NA NA CASTAGGPRNTIYF TGCGCCAGCACCGCTGGGGGTCCTCGAAACACCATATATTTT
TRBJ2-1 TRBV30 NA NA CAWSVRGPPYNEQFF TGTGCCTGGAGTGTACGGGGCCCCCCCTACAATGAGCAGTTCTTC
TRBJ2-3 TRBV5-4 NA TRBD2 CASSLDPREANTQYF TGTGCCAGCAGCTTGGATCCTCGGGAGGCAAATACGCAGTATTTT
TRBJ2-7 TRBV5-4 NA TRBD1 CASSLMGQYYEQYF TGTGCCAGCAGCTTGATGGGACAGTACTACGAGCAGTACTTC
TRBJ2-1 TRBV10-3 NA TRBD1 CAISEGTGPSGEQFF TGTGCCATCAGTGAAGGGACAGGCCCTTCAGGTGAGCAGTTCTTC
TRBJ1-5 TRBV21-1 NA NA CASSNNNNQPQHF TGTGCCAGCAGCAATAACAACAATCAGCCCCAGCATTTT
TRBJ1-1 TRBV7-3 NA TRBD1 CASSVSGGLTEAFF TGTGCCAGCAGCGTCTCAGGGGGGTTGACTGAAGCTTTCTTT
TRBJ2-7 TRBV28 NA TRBD1 CASRTGGSYEQYF TGTGCCAGCAGGACAGGGGGCTCCTACGAGCAGTACTTC
TRBJ1-3 TRBV12-5 once NA CASGLHSGNTIYF TGTGCTAGTGGTTTACACTCTGGAAACACCATATATTTT
TRBJ1-5 TRBV28 NA NA CASREQADQPQHF TGTGCCAGCAGAGAACAGGCGGATCAGCCCCAGCATTTT
TRBJ2-7 TRBV27 NA TRBD2 CASWTSGRAYEQYF TGTGCCAGCTGGACTAGCGGGAGGGCCTACGAGCAGTACTTC
TRBJ1-4 TRBV5-1 NA NA CASSLDRSSEKLFF TGCGCCAGCAGCTTGGATCGATCGAGTGAAAAACTGTTTTTT
TRBJ1-2 TRBV5-6 NA NA CASSFSLNYGYTF TGTGCCAGCAGCTTTAGCTTAAACTATGGCTACACCTTC
TRBJ2-7 TRBV5-1 NA NA CASSLVGRNYEQYF TGCGCCAGCAGCTTGGTTGGCAGGAACTACGAGCAGTACTTC
TRBJ1-6 TRBV6-5 NA NA CASRPWEANSPLHF TGTGCCAGTCGACCCTGGGAGGCTAATTCACCCCTCCACTTT
TRBJ2-2 TRBV9 once NA CASSVDPGTNTGELFF TGTGCCAGCAGCGTAGATCCGGGGACGAACACCGGGGAGCTGTTTTTT
TRBJ2-1 TRBV19 NA TRBD1 CASSIDQWTGGNEQFF TGTGCCAGTAGTATAGATCAGTGGACAGGGGGCAATGAGCAGTTCTTC
TRBJ1-2 TRBV11-2 NA TRBD1 CASSLKPRDRVDYGYTF TGTGCCAGCAGCTTAAAACCCCGGGACAGGGTGGACTATGGCTACACCTTC
TRBJ2-7 TRBV29-1 NA TRBD2 CSASGRVSYEQYF TGCAGCGCATCCGGGAGGGTTTCCTACGAGCAGTACTTC
TRBJ1-3 TRBV10-3 few NA CAISAADPSGNTIYF TGTGCCATCAGTGCTGCCGACCCCTCTGGAAACACCATATATTTT
TRBJ2-5 TRBV25-1 few TRBD2 CASSSSGSGETQYF TGTGCCAGCAGTAGCAGCGGGAGTGGGGAGACCCAGTACTTC